Reported below is one T cell receptor (beta chain). The antigen it recognizes is unknown. Base-call qualities are not available, and no considerably larger clone is one nucleotide away. These data belong to a study of control samples from healthy donors and cancer patients (dated by TCRdb to about 2020). CDR1 is given as MNHEY and CDR2 as SVGAGI, both from the germline V gene. From cysteine to phenylalanine, the CDR3 is 15 amino acids long. Only the CDR3 DNA stays, 45 bases, in frame from base 1. Trimming removed 7 bases from V and 4 bases from J; the gene matches leave 9 bases unexplained. The library was prepared using the immunoSEQ multiplex PCR assay. Imported from immuneACCESS, the table was reduced by TCRdb to in-frame sequences with V and J called. These copies leave out some clones; in studies compared against another copy, an unresolved V gene accounts for under half, and the cause of the remainder is not known. The sample table holds roughly 12,000 clones, of which around 94% were seen once. About a quarter of the sample goes to the ten largest clones.

The sequenced sample consisted of PBMCs. This receptor was taken from a man aged 65 to 79 with head and neck cancer. This receptor chain uses TRBV6-5 and TRBJ2-3; TRBD1 lines up with 9 middle nucleotides. The bases are TGTGCCAGCATCCCGGGACAGGGTAGCGCAGATACGCAGTATTTT. It translates as CASIPGQGSADTQYF.